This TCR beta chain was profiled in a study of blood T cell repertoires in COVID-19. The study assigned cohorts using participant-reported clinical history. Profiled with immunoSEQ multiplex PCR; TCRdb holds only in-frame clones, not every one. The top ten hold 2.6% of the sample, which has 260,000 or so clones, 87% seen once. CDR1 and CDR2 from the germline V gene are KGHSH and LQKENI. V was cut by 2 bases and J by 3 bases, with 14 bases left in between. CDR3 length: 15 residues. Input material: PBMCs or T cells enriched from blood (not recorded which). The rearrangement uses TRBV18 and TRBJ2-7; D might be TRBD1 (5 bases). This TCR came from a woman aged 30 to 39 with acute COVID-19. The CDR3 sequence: CASSPADSSGYEQYF. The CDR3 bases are TGTGCCAGCTCACCAGCTGACAGTTCCGGCTACGAGCAGTACTTC.